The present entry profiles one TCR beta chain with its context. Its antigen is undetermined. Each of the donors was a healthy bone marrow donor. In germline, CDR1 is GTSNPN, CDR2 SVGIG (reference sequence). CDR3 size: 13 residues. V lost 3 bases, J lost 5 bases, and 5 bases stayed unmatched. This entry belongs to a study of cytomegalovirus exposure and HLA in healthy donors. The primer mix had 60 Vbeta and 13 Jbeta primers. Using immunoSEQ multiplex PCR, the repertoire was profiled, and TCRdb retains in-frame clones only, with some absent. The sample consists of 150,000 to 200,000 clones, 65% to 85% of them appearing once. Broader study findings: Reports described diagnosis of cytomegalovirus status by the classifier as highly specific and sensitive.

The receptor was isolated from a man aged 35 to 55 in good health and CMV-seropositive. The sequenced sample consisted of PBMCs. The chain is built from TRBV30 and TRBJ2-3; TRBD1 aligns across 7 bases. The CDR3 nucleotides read TGTGCCTGGAGCGCTACAGGGGTAGATACGCAGTATTTT. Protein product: CAWSATGVDTQYF.